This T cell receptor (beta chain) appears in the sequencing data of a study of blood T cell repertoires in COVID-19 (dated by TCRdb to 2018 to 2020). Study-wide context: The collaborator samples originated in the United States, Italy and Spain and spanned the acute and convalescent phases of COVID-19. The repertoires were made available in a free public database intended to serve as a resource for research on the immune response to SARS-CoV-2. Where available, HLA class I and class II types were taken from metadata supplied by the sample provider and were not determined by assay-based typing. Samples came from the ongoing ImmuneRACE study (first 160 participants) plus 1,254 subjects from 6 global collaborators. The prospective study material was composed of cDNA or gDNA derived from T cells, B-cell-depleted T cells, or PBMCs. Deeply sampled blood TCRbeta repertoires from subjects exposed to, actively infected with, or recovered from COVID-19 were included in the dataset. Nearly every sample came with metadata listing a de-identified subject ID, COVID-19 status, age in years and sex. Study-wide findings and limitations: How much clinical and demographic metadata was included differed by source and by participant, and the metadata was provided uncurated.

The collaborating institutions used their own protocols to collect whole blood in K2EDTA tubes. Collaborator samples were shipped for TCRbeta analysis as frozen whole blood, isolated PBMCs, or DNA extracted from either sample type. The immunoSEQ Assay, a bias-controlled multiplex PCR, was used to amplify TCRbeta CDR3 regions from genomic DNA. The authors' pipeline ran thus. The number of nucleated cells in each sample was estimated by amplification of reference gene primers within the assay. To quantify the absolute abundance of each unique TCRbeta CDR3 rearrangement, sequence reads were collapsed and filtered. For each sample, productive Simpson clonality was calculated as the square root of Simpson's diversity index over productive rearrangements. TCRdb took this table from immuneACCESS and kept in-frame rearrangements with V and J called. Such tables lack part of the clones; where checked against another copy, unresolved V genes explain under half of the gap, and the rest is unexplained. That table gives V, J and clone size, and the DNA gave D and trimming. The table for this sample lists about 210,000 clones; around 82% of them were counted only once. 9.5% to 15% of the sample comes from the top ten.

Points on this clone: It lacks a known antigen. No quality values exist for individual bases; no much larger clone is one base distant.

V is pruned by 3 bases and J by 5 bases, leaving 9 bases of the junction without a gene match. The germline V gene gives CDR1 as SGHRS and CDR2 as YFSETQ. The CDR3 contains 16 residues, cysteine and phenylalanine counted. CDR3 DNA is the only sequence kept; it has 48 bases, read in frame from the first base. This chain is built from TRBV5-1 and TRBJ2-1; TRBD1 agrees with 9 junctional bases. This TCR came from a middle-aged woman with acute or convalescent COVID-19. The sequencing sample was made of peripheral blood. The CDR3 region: CASSWGRDRADNEQFF. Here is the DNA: TGCGCCAGCAGCTGGGGCCGGGACAGGGCGGACAATGAGCAGTTCTTC.